This is a list of T cell receptor beta chains from one sample in a study of B cell selection in AIRE deficiency. Clones were sequenced by immunoSEQ multiplex PCR, and TCRdb holds only the in-frame ones, with some missing. Of some 22,000 clones listed, 95% to 97% were seen once; the top ten hold roughly 0.16%. Sequences were obtained from CD4+CD127+ conventional T cells sorted from PBMCs. Receptors originate from a human donor in good health. Each CDR3 is given with its conserved first and last residue. Size values are once, few and many counts, or a class for expanded clones, and some rows have none.

J | V | size | CDR3
TRBJ2-5 | TRBV5-1 | . | CASSLETGTAQETQYF
TRBJ2-5 | TRBV11-2 | . | CASSLSLATGKETQYF
TRBJ1-1 | TRBV4-2 | few | CASSHQDRAGAFF
TRBJ1-2 | TRBV11-2 | . | CASSLGAGAAKGSGYTF
TRBJ1-5 | TRBV30 | . | CAWSEDGNQPQHF
TRBJ2-1 | TRBV10-3 | . | CAISEVRGVYNEQFF
TRBJ1-6 | TRBV18 | . | CASSPEDSPLHF
TRBJ1-1 | TRBV9 | . | CASSVTGMGTEAFF
TRBJ1-1 | TRBV11-3 | . | CASSRTISGTEAFF
TRBJ2-3 | TRBV9 | . | CASSPARATDTQYF
TRBJ1-2 | TRBV10-2 | . | CASSLRQPGGYTF
TRBJ1-2 | TRBV5-1 | . | CASSLNPNYGYTF
TRBJ2-7 | TRBV10-3 | . | CAISGGQVTSYEQYF
TRBJ2-7 | TRBV6-6 | . | CASSYPGKGYEQYF
TRBJ2-7 | TRBV7-8 | . | CASSLSAGAKYEQYF
TRBJ2-1 | TRBV15 | . | CATSRAGGGYNEQFF
TRBJ1-3 | TRBV2 | once | CASSEEGGFSGNTIYF
TRBJ2-1 | TRBV11-3 | . | CASSLDSGRVYNEQFF
TRBJ1-1 | TRBV6-5 | once | CASSPIRIMNTEAFF
TRBJ2-7 | TRBV11-2 | . | CASSLDRYSYEQYF
TRBJ1-1 | TRBV11-2 | . | CASSLTGLRNTEAFF
TRBJ2-5 | TRBV7-9 | once | CASSLGLDNQETQYF
TRBJ2-7 | TRBV5-6 | . | CASRRLRYSYEQYF
TRBJ2-1 | TRBV6-6 | . | CASSYSSRYSNEQFF
TRBJ2-2 | TRBV19 | . | CASSPRTGRNTGELFF
TRBJ2-7 | TRBV19 | once | CASRTSGGSPYEQYF
TRBJ2-7 | TRBV7-2 | once | CASSLQGGNEQYF
TRBJ2-7 | TRBV7-9 | . | CASSLERGPYEQYF
TRBJ1-3 | TRBV21-1 | . | CASSTTGGKGNTIYF
TRBJ1-3 | TRBV7-2 | once | CASSLAAGSGNTIYF
TRBJ1-5 | TRBV9 | . | CASSVSGGDQPQHF
TRBJ2-2 | TRBV7-2 | . | CASSFSGTSGGPNTGELFF
TRBJ1-2 | TRBV28 | . | CASRILSVGDYGYTF
TRBJ2-7 | TRBV7-2 | . | CASSWGLATYEQYF
TRBJ2-3 | TRBV2 | . | CASRASGGRGDTQYF
TRBJ1-3 | TRBV7-7 | . | CASSPRGGNTIYF
TRBJ1-1 | TRBV5-1 | . | CASSLAGDRLTEAFF
TRBJ1-3 | TRBV23-1 | . | CASTDRVSGNTIYF
TRBJ2-3 | TRBV5-1 | once | CASSLDTDTQYF
TRBJ1-1 | TRBV18 | few | CASSPGTGLVTEAFF
TRBJ1-6 | TRBV30 | . | CAWSGTVGSPLHF
TRBJ1-1 | TRBV14 | . | CASSQFARVAEAFF
TRBJ1-2 | TRBV7-2 | . | CASSYNQGDYGYTF
TRBJ2-2 | TRBV7-2 | . | CASSLGQGLVGTGELFF
TRBJ2-2 | TRBV9 | . | CASSVDPLNTGELFF
TRBJ2-5 | TRBV5-1 | . | CASSLAGWGALQETQYF
TRBJ2-7 | TRBV5-1 | . | CASSLAGQVSDEQYF
TRBJ1-1 | TRBV7-9 | . | CASSLERQKAFF
TRBJ2-3 | TRBV5-1 | . | CASSLSGGLADTQYF
TRBJ2-7 | TRBV5-1 | . | CASREPGGGGGEQYF
TRBJ1-1 | TRBV19 | . | CATIERTGGTEAFF